One and the same sample provided the 20 T cell receptor beta chains below, sequenced in a study of blood T cell repertoires in COVID-19. Profiling relied on immunoSEQ multiplex PCR, and the TCRdb table lists in-frame clones only, not all of them. The data hold hundreds of thousands of clones, with 70% to 90% observed a single time. Sequenced material: peripheral blood. The origin of the receptors is a man aged 45-65 years with active or convalescent COVID-19.

The chain has TRBV4-3 and TRBJ2-1, with 8 nucleotides matching TRBD2. Trimming at V came to 4 bases and at J to 9 bases, leaving 11 bases not matched to a gene. CDR1 is LGHNA, CDR2 YSLEER, per germline. The CDR3 loop spans 15 amino acids. Here the CDR3 DNA reads TGCGCCAGCAGCCGGGGACTAGAAGAGTCCGCTGAGCAGTTCTTC. It codes for CASSRGLEESAEQFF.

This chain connects TRBV29-1 to TRBJ1-5, with 10 bases identical to TRBD1. The CDR3 extends over 15 amino acids. Germline loops: CDR1 SQVTM, CDR2 ANQGSEA. V gave up 6 bases and J gave up 9 bases; unmatched junction bases: 14. The CDR3 spells CSVSAGTGDSGPQHF. CDR3 nucleotides: TGCAGCGTCTCCGCCGGGACAGGGGACTCCGGGCCCCAGCATTTT. Full variable domain (remainder filled in from reference TRBV29-1 and TRBJ1-5): SAVISQKPSRDICQRGTSLTIQCQVDSQVTMMFWYRQQPGQSLTLIATANQGSEATYESGFVIDKFPISRPNLTFSTLTVSNMSPEDSSIYLCSVSAGTGDSGPQHFGDGTRLSIL.

The chain combines TRBV18 with TRBJ1-5, with D maybe TRBD1 (6 bases). This CDR3 has 16 amino acids. Trimming took off 3 bases at V and 6 bases at J, with 18 bases between the two ends. Germline V gene sequence: CDR1 KGHSH, CDR2 LQKENI. As DNA, the CDR3 is TGTGCCAGCTCACCGGGGGCCGGGACCGAGGGTCAGCCCCAGCATTTT. Amino acid sequence: CASSPGAGTEGQPQHF.

The chain carries TRBV6-2 or TRBV6-3 and TRBJ1-1; a possible D gene is TRBD1 (6 bases). CDR1 MNHEY and CDR2 SVGEGT come from the germline V gene. The CDR3 totals 14 residues. V was cut by 5 bases and J by 4 bases, with 14 bases left in between. The CDR3 bases are TGTGCCAGCAGTCCCACAGGGAGGGGCACTGAAGCTTTCTTT. Its translation is CASSPTGRGTEAFF.

The gene calls are TRBV7-9 and TRBJ1-1, with D possibly matching TRBD1 (5 bases). The CDR3 is made up of 15 amino acids. Trimming cost V 4 bases and J 1 base, with 13 bases left between them. CDR1 is SEHNR, CDR2 FQNEAQ, per germline (reference sequence). The CDR3 protein is CASSYPQGGNTEAFF. The CDR3, as DNA: TGTGCCAGCAGCTACCCCCAGGGTGGGAACACTGAAGCTTTCTTT.

The V and J genes are TRBV29-1 and TRBJ1-4; no definite D call. The CDR3 runs to 11 residues. Looked up from germline, CDR1 is SQVTM and CDR2 is ANQGSEA. The V end was cut by 6 bases, the J end by 8 bases, with 10 bases between. This CDR3 is CSVRNQEKLFF. Here the CDR3 DNA reads TGCAGCGTCAGAAACCAGGAAAAACTGTTTTTT.

This clone has a handful of counts. The chain combines TRBV19 with TRBJ1-3; D not certain. Germline V lookup: CDR1 LNHDA, CDR2 SQIVND (reference sequence). The CDR3 contains 14 residues. V was clipped by 6 bases and J by 2 bases, with 11 bases between them. The CDR3 sequence is CASSPRQTGNTIYF. In nucleotides, the CDR3 is TGTGCCAGTAGCCCCAGGCAAACTGGAAACACCATATATTTT.

The J gene is TRBJ1-5, the V gene TRBV21-1; the table's TRBD1 call for D was not verified on the DNA. TRBV21-1 is a listed pseudogene. The CDR3 consists of 19 residues. CDR3 in amino acids: CASSKCETGLVVGNQPQHF. DNA for the CDR3: TGTGCCAGCAGCAAATGTGAGACAGGGTTGGTTGTTGGCAATCAGCCCCAGCATTTT.

The chain couples TRBV14 to TRBJ2-1; no definite D call. Deletions cut 2 bases from V and 9 bases from J, with 11 bases between. Germline values: CDR1 SGHDN, CDR2 FVKESK. CDR3 length: 13 amino acids. The CDR3 region is CASSQSLSLEQFF. CDR3 coding DNA: TGTGCCAGCAGCCAATCACTGTCCCTTGAGCAGTTCTTC.

This chain links TRBV5-8 with TRBJ2-7; 10 bases match TRBD2. The CDR3 contains 15 residues. Germline lookup yields CDR1 SGHTS and CDR2 YDEGEE. Trimming at V came to 2 bases and at J to 4 bases, leaving 6 bases not matched to a gene. DNA for the CDR3: TGTGCCAGCAGCTTTTCTAGCGGGAGTCAGTACGAGCAGTACTTC. It specifies CASSFSSGSQYEQYF.

The chain uses TRBV6-2 or TRBV6-3 and TRBJ2-2; a weak D match, TRBD2 (5 bases). V lost 6 bases and J 4 bases, leaving 12 bases between the germline ends. Germline CDR1 and CDR2: MNHEY and SVGEGT. There are 14 residues in the CDR3. The CDR3: CASSPSAGTGELFF. CDR3 nucleotides: TGTGCCAGCAGCCCATCCGCGGGCACCGGGGAGCTGTTTTTT.

In this sample, this clone turned up a few times. The chain employs TRBV7-2 and TRBJ2-2, with D possibly TRBD1 on 6 matching bases. There are 16 residues in the CDR3. V was trimmed by 5 bases and J by 5 bases, leaving 18 bases between them. Germline values: CDR1 SGHTA, CDR2 FQGNSA. The DNA of the CDR3 is TGTGCCAGCAGCCCAAGAGGGGGTACCCTAACCGGGGAGCTGTTTTTT. It encodes CASSPRGGTLTGELFF.

The V and J genes are TRBV11-2 and TRBJ1-2; D is ambiguous. Per the germline V gene, CDR1 is SGHAT and CDR2 is FQNNGV. The V end lost 1 base, the J end lost 7 bases, and 10 bases lay between the germline ends. The CDR3 contains 13 residues. CDR3 in amino acids: CASSLAGAPGYTF. DNA for the CDR3: TGTGCCAGCAGCTTAGCCGGAGCCCCTGGCTACACCTTC. The complete variable domain, with remaining parts taken from reference TRBV11-2 and TRBJ1-2, reads EAGVAQSPRYKIIEKRQSVAFWCNPISGHATLYWYQQILGQGPKLLIQFQNNGVVDDSQLPKDRFSAERLKGVDSTLKIQPAKLEDSAVYLCASSLAGAPGYTFGSGTRLTVV.

This chain joins TRBV3-1 (or the pseudogene TRBV3-2) and TRBJ1-6, with 11 bases matching TRBD1. This CDR3 comprises 17 residues. Germline CDR1 is LGHDT and CDR2 is YNNKEL (reference sequence). The V gene end was trimmed by 4 bases and the J gene end by 5 bases; junction bases not matched to a gene: 7. The CDR3 region is CASSPRDRGTNNSPLHF. CDR3 coding DNA: TGTGCCAGCAGCCCGAGGGACAGGGGGACTAATAATTCACCCCTCCACTTT.

The chain recombines TRBV12-5 with TRBJ2-1, with D possibly being TRBD2 (6 bases). The CDR3 is made up of 13 amino acids. CDR1 LGHNT and CDR2 FRNRAP come from the germline V gene. The V end was cut by 1 base, the J end by 8 bases, with 9 bases between. The CDR3 loop reads CASGLEEGHEQFF. For the CDR3, the DNA is TGTGCTAGTGGTTTGGAGGAGGGCCATGAGCAGTTCTTC.

The rearrangement joins TRBV19 to TRBJ1-2; weak D call: TRBD1 (6 bases). The CDR3 sequence is 16 residues long. Germline V gene data show CDR1 as LNHDA and CDR2 as SQIVND (reference sequence). Trimming shortened V by 1 base and J by 0 bases, and 12 bases separated the two germline ends. The CDR3 region has the DNA TGTGCCAGTAGTATAGGAGGACAGTTAGCTAACTATGGCTACACCTTC. Residues: CASSIGGQLANYGYTF.

J is TRBJ2-2 and V is TRBV11-2; 7 bases map to TRBD1. Germline trimming cut 2 bases from V and 5 bases from J; bases unmatched to any gene: 5. CDR1 and CDR2 (germline): SGHAT, FQNNGV. The CDR3 length is 15 residues. CDR3 residues: CASSLRGRRTGELFF. Here the CDR3 DNA reads TGTGCCAGCAGCTTAAGGGGGCGGAGGACCGGGGAGCTGTTTTTT.

V is TRBV24-1 and J is TRBJ2-3, with unresolved D. The CDR3 has 13 amino acids. Germline V lookup: CDR1 KGHDR, CDR2 SFDVKD. The V end lost 9 bases, the J end lost 3 bases, and 12 bases lay between the germline ends. CDR3 sequence reads: CATGPGSTDTQYF. The DNA of the CDR3 is TGTGCCACCGGTCCAGGCTCGACAGATACGCAGTATTTT.

J is TRBJ1-5 and V is TRBV5-6; 8 nucleotides match TRBD1. With V trimmed by 2 bases and J by 5 bases, 3 bases remained unmatched. The CDR3 covers 14 residues. CDR1 and CDR2 from the germline V gene are SGHDT and YYEEEE. In nucleotides, the CDR3 is TGTGCCAGCAGCTTAGGACAGGGAGATCAGCCCCAGCATTTT. As protein: CASSLGQGDQPQHF. The complete variable domain, with remaining parts taken from reference TRBV5-6 and TRBJ1-5, reads DAGVTQSPTHLIKTRGQQVTLRCSPKSGHDTVSWYQQALGQGPQFIFQYYEEEERQRGNFPDRFSGHQFPNYSSELNVNALLLGDSALYLCASSLGQGDQPQHFGDGTRLSIL.

The sample holds one count of this clone. This chain connects TRBV6-2 or TRBV6-3 to TRBJ2-5; 7 bases match TRBD2. Germline loops: CDR1 MNHEY, CDR2 SVGEGT. The CDR3 contains 16 residues. V lost 2 bases, J lost 1 base, and 7 bases stayed unmatched. DNA of the CDR3: TGTGCCAGCAGTTACGGTAGGGAGGGCCTCCAAGAGACCCAGTACTTC. Amino acid sequence: CASSYGREGLQETQYF.